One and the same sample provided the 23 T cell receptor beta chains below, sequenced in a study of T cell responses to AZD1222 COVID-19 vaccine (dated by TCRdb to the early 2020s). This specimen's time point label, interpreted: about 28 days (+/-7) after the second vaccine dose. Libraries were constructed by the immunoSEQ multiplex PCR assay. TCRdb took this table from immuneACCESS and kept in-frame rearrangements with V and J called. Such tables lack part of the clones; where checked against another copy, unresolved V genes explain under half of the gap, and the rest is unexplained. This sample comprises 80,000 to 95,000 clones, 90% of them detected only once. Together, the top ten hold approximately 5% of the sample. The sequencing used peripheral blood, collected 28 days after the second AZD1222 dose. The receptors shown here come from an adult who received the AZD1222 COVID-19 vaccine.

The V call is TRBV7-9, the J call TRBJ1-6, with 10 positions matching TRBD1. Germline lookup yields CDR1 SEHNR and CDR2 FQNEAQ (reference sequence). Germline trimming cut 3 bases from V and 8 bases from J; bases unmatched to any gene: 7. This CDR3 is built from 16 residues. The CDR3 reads CASSFERGTGDSPLHF. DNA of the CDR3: TGTGCCAGCAGCTTTGAGCGCGGGACAGGGGATTCACCCCTCCACTTT. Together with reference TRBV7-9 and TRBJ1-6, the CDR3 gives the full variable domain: DTGVSQNPRHKITKRGQNVTFRCDPISEHNRLYWYRQTLGQGPEFLTYFQNEAQLEKSRLLSDRFSAERPKGSFSTLEIQRTEQGDSAMYLCASSFERGTGDSPLHFGNGTRLTVT.

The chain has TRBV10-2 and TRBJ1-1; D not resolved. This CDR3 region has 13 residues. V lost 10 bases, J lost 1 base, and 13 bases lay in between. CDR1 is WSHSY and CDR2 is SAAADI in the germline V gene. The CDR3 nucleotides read TGCGCCACCATGACGATTTGGAACACTGAAGCTTTCTTT. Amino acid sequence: CATMTIWNTEAFF.

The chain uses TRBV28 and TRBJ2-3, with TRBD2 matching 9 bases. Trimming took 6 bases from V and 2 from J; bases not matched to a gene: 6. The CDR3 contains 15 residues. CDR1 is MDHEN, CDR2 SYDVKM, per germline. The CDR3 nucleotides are TGTGCCAGCAGCTTAGGCGGGAGGGACACAGATACGCAGTATTTT. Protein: CASSLGGRDTDTQYF. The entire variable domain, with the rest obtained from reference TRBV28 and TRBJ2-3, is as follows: DVKVTQSSRYLVKRTGEKVFLECVQDMDHENMFWYRQDPGLGLRLIYFSYDVKMKEKGDIPEGYSVSREKKERFSLILESASTNQTSMYLCASSLGGRDTDTQYFGPGTRLTVL.

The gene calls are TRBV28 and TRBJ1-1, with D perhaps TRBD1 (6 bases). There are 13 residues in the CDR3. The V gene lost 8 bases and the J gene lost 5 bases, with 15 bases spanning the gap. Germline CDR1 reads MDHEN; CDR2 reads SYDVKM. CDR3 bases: TGTGCCAGCGGTCAGCACCAGGGGACTGAAGCTTTCTTT. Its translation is CASGQHQGTEAFF.

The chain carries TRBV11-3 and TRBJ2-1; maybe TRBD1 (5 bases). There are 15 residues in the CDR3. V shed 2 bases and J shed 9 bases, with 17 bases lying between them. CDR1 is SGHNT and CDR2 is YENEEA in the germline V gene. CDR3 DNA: TGTGCCAGCAGCTTACGCCAAGGGGTGGCCGGTGAGCAGTTCTTC. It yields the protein CASSLRQGVAGEQFF.

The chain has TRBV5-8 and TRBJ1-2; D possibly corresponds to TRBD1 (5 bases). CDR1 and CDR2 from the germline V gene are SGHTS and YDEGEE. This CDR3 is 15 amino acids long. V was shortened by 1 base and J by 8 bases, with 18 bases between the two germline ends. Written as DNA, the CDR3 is TGTGCCAGCAGCTTGAAGCCCGGGACGCCAACGGGCTACACCTTC. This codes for CASSLKPGTPTGYTF.

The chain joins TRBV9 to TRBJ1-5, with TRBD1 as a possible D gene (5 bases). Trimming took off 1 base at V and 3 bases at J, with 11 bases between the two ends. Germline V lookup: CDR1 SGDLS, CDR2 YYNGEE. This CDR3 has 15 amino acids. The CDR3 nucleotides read TGTGCCAGCAGCGTAACCGACAGTTACAATCAGCCCCAGCATTTT. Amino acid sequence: CASSVTDSYNQPQHF.

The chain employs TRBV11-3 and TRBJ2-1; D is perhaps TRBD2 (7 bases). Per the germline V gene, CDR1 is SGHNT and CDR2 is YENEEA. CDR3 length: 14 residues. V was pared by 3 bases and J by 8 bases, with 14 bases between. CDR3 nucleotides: TGTGCCAGCAGCTTGGGAGGGGGGGCCCATGAGCAGTTCTTC. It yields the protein CASSLGGGAHEQFF.

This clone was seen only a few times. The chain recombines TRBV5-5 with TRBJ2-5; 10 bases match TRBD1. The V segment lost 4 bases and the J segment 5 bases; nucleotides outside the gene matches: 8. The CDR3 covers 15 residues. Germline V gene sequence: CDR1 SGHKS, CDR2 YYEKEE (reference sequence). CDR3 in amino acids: CASSRPGQGTETQYF. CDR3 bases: TGTGCCAGCAGCCGACCGGGACAGGGGACGGAGACCCAGTACTTC.

CDR3 sequence reads: CASSYAGMNTGELFF. The CDR3 nucleotides read TGTGCCAGCAGTTACGCCGGAATGAACACCGGGGAGCTGTTTTTT. This chain connects TRBV6-5 to TRBJ2-2; D uncertain. V lost 2 bases and J lost 1, with 8 bases in between. The CDR3 extends over 15 amino acids. Per the germline V gene, CDR1 is MNHEY and CDR2 is SVGAGI.

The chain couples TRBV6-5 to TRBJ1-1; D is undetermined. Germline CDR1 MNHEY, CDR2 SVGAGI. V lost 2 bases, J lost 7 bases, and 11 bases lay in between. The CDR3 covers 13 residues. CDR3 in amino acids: CASSYEGTNEAFF. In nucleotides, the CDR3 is TGTGCCAGCAGTTACGAGGGAACAAATGAAGCTTTCTTT.

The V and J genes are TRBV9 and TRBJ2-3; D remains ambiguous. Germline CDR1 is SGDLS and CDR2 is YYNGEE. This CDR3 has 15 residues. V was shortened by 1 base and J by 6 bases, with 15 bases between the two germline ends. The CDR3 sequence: CASSVSVQNLDTQYF. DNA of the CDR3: TGTGCCAGCAGCGTATCGGTTCAGAACCTCGATACGCAGTATTTT.

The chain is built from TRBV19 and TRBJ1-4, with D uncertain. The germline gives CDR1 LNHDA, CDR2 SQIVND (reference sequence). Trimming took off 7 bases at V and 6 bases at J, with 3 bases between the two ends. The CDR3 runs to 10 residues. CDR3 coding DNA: TGTGCCAGTATTGATGAAAAACTGTTTTTT. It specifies CASIDEKLFF.

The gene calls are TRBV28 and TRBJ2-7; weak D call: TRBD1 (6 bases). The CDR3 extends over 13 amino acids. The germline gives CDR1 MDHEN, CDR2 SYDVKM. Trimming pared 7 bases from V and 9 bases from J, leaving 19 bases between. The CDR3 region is CASIDRRVLGQYF. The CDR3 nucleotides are TGTGCCAGCATCGACAGGCGAGTCCTGGGGCAGTACTTC.

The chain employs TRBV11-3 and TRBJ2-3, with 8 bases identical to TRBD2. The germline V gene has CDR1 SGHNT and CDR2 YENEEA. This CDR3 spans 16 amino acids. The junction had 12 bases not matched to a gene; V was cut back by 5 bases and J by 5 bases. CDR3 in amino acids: CASSLGGAPLEDTQYF. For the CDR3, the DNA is TGTGCCAGCAGCCTCGGGGGGGCGCCCCTGGAAGATACGCAGTATTTT.

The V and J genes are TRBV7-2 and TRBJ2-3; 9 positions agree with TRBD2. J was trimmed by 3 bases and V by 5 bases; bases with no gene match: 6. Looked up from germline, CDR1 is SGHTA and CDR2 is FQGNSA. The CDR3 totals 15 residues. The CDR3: CASSLTAGGTDTQYF. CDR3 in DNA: TGTGCCAGCAGCCTAACAGCGGGGGGAACAGATACGCAGTATTTT.

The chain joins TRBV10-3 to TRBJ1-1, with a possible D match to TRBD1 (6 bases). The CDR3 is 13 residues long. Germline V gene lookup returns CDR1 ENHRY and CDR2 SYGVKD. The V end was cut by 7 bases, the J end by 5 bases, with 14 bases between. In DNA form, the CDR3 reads TGTGCCATCACCGAGGGGGGAGGAACTGAAGCTTTCTTT. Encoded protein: CAITEGGGTEAFF.

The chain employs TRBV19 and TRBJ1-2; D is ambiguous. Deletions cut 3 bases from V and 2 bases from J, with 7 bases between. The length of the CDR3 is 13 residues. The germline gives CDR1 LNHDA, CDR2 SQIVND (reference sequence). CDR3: CASSMDGNYGYTF. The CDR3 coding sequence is TGTGCCAGTAGTATGGACGGAAACTATGGCTACACCTTC.

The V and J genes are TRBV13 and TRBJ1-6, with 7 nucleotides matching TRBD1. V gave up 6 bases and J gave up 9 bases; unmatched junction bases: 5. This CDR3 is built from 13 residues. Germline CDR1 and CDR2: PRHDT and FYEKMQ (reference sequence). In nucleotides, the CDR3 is TGTGCCAGCAGACGACAGGGTACTTCACCCCTCCACTTT. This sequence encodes CASRRQGTSPLHF. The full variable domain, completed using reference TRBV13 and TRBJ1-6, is AAGVIQSPRHLIKEKRETATLKCYPIPRHDTVYWYQQGPGQDPQFLISFYEKMQSDKGSIPDRFSAQQFSDYHSELNMSSLELGDSALYFCASRRQGTSPLHFGNGTRLTVT.

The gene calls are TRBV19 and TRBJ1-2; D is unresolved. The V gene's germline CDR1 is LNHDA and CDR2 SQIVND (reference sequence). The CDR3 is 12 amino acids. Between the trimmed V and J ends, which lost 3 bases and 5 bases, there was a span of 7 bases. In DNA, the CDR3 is TGTGCCAGTAGTATGCCAGCTTATGGCTACACCTTC. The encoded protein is CASSMPAYGYTF.

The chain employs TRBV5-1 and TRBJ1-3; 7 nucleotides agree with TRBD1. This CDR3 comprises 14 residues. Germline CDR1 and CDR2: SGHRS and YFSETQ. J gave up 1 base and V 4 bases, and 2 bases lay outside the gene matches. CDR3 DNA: TGCGCCAGCAGCCTGGGACAGTCTGGAAACACCATATATTTT. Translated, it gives CASSLGQSGNTIYF.

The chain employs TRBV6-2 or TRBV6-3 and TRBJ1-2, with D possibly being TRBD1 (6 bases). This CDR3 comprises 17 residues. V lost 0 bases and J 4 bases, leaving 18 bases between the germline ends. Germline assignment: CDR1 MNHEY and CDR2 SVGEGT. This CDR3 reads CASSYSIRRTVLYGYTF. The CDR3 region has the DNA TGTGCCAGCAGTTACTCCATCCGCCGGACAGTCCTCTATGGCTACACCTTC.

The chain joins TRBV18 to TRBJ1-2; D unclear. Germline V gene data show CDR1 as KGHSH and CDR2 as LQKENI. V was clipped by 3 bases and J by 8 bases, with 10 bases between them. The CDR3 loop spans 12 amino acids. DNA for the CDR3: TGTGCCAGCTCACCGGAGGGCGAAGGCTACACCTTC. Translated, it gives CASSPEGEGYTF.